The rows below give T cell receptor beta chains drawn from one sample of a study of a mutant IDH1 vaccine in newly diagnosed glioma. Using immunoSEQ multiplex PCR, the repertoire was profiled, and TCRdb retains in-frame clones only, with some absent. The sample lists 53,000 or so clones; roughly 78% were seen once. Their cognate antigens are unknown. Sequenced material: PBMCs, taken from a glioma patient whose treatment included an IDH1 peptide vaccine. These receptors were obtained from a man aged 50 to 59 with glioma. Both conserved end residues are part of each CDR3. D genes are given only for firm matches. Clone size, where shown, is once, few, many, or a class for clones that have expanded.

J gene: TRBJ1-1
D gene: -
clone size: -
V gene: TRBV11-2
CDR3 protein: CASSFQEDTEAFF
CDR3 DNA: TGTGCCAGCAGCTTCCAGGAGGACACTGAAGCTTTCTTT

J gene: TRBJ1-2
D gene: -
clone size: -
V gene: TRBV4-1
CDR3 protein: CASSQTQGNYGYTF
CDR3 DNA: TGCGCCAGCAGCCAGACCCAGGGTAACTATGGCTACACCTTC

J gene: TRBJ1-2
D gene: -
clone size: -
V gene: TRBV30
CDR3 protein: CAWSTLRDGYTF
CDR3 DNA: TGTGCCTGGAGTACGCTCCGGGATGGCTACACCTTC

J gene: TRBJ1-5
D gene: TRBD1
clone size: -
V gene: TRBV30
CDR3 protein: CAWGDRANQPQHF
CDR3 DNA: TGTGCCTGGGGGGACAGGGCCAATCAGCCCCAGCATTTT

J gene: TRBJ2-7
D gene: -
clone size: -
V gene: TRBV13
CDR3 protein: CASSSRNSYEQYF
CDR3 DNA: TGTGCCAGCAGCTCGAGGAACTCCTACGAGCAGTACTTC

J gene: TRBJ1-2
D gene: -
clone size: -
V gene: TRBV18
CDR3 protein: CASSPSPGGGYTF
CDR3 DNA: TGTGCCAGCTCACCATCCCCTGGGGGGGGCTACACCTTC

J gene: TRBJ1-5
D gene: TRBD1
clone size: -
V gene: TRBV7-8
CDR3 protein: CASSLGQGVRFNQPQHF
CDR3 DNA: TGTGCCAGCAGCCTGGGACAGGGGGTCCGCTTTAATCAGCCCCAGCATTTT

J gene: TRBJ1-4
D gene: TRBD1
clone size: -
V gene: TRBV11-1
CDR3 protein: CASSFGTGALGPNEKLFF
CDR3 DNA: TGTGCCAGCAGCTTCGGGACAGGGGCCCTGGGGCCAAATGAAAAACTGTTTTTT

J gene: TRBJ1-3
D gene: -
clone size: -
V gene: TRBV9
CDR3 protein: CASSVGASGNTIYF
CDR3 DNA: TGTGCCAGCAGCGTAGGCGCCTCTGGAAACACCATATATTTT

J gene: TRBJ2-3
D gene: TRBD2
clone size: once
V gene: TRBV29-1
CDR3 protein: CSVDLGLAGGRADTQYF
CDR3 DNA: TGCAGCGTTGATCTGGGACTAGCGGGGGGGCGGGCAGATACGCAGTATTTT

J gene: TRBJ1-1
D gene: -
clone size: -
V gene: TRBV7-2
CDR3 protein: CASSTLGLRNTEAFF
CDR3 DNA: TGTGCCAGCAGCACCCTTGGGCTCCGGAACACTGAAGCTTTCTTT

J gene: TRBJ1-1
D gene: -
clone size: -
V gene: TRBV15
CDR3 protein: CATSRVAQDTEAFF
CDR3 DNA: TGTGCCACCAGCAGAGTGGCCCAGGACACTGAAGCTTTCTTT

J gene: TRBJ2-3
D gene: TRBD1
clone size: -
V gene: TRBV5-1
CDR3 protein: CASSFGGQVTDTQYF
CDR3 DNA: TGCGCCAGCAGCTTCGGGGGACAGGTCACAGATACGCAGTATTTT

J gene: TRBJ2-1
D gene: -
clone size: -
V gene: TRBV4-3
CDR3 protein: CASSAAPGIYNEQFF
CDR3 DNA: TGCGCCAGCAGCGCAGCCCCAGGGATTTACAATGAGCAGTTCTTC

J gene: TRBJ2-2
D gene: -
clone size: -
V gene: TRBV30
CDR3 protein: CALGAGQANTGELFF
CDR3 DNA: TGTGCCTTGGGAGCGGGTCAGGCGAACACCGGGGAGCTGTTTTTT

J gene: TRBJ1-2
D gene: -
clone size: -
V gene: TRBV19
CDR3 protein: CASSPGQLQGDYGYTF
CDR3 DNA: TGTGCCAGTAGTCCCGGACAGCTACAAGGGGACTATGGCTACACCTTC

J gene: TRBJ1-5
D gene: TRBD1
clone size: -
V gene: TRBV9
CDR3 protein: CASSDSRDRDKRQPQHF
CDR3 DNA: TGTGCCAGCAGCGATTCCCGGGACAGGGACAAGAGGCAGCCCCAGCATTTT

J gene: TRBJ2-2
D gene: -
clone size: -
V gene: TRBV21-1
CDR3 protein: CASRRRQVGTGELFF
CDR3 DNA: TGTGCCAGCAGAAGGCGACAGGTGGGGACCGGGGAGCTGTTTTTT